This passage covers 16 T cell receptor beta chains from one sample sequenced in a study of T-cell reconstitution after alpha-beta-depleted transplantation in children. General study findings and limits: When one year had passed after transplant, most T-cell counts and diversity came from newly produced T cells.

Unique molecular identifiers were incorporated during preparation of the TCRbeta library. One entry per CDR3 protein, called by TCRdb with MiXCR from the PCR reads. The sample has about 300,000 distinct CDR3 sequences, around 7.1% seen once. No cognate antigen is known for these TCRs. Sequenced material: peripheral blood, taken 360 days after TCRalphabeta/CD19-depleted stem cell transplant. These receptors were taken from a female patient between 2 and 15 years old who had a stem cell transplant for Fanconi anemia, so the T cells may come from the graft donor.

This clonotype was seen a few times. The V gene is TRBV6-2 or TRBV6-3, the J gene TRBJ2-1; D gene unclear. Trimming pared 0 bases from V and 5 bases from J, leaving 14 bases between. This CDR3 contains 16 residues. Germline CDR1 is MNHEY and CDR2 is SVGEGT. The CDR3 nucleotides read TGTGCCAGCAGTTACTCGATCAACCGACACCACAATGAGCAGTTCTTC. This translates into CASSYSINRHHNEQFF.

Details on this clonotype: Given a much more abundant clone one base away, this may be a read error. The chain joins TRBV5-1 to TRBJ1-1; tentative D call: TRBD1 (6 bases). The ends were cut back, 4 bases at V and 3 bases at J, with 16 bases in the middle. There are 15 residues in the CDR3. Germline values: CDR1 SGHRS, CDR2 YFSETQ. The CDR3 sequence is CASSLTGSQDTEAFF. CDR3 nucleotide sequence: TGCGCCAGCAGCCTGACAGGATCTCAGGACACTGAAGCTTTCTTT.

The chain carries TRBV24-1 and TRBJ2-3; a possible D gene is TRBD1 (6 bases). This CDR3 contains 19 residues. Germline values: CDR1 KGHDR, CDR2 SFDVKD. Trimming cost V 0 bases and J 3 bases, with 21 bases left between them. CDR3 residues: CATSDLPGQRGAKTDTQYF. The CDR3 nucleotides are TGTGCCACCAGTGATTTGCCTGGACAGAGGGGTGCCAAAACAGATACGCAGTATTTT.

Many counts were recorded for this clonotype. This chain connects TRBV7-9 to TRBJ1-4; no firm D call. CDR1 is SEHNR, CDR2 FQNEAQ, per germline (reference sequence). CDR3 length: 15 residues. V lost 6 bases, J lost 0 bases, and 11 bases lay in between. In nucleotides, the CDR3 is TGTGCCAGCAGTCCTCTAGTTGCAACTAATGAAAAACTGTTTTTT. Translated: CASSPLVATNEKLFF.

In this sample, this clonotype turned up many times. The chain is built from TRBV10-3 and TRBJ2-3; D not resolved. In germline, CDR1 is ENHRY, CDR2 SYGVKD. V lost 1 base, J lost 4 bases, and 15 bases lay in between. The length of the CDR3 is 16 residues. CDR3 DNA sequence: TGTGCCATCAGTGAGTACGACTCTCAACTTTCAGATACGCAGTATTTT. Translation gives CAISEYDSQLSDTQYF.

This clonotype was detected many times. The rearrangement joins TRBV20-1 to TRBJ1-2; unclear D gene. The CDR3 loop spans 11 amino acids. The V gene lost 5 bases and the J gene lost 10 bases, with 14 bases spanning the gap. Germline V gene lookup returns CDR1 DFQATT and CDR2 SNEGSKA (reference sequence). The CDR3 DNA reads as TGCAGTGCTTCACAAGACGGATTCTACACCTTC. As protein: CSASQDGFYTF.

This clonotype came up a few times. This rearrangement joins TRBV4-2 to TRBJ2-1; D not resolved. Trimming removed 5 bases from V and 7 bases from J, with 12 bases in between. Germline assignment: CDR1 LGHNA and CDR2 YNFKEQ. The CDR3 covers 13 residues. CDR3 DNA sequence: TGTGCCAGCAGCGTAAGTCGGACGAATGAGCAGTTCTTC. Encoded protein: CASSVSRTNEQFF.

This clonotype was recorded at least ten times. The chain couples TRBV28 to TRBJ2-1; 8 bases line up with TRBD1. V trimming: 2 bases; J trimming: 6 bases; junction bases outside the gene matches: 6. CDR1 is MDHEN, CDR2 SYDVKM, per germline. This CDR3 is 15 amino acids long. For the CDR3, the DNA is TGTGCCAGCAGTTTAGCTGGACAGGGAATCAATGAGCAGTTCTTC. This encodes CASSLAGQGINEQFF.

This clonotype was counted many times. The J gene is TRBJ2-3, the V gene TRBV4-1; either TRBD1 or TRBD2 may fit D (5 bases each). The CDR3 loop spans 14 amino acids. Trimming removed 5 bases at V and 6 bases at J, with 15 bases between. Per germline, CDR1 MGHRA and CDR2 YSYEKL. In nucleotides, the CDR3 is TGCGCCAGCAGCAGTCGGGACCCCGTTGATACGCAGTATTTT. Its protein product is CASSSRDPVDTQYF.

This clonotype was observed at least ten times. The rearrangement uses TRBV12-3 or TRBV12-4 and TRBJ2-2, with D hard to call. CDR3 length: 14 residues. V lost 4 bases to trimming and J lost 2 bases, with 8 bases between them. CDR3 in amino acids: CASSYPGNTGELFF. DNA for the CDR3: TGTGCCAGCAGTTACCCCGGAAACACCGGGGAGCTGTTTTTT.

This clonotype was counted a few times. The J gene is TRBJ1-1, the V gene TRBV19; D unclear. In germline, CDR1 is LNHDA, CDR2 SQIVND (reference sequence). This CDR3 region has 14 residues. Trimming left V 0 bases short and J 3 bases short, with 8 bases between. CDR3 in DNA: TGTGCCAGTAGTATAGATGATGAGGACACTGAAGCTTTCTTT. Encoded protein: CASSIDDEDTEAFF.

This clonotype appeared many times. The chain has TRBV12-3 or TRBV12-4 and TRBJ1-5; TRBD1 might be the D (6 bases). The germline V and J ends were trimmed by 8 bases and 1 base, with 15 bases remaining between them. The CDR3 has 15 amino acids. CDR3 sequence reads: CASDSRGASNQPQHF. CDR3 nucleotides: TGTGCCAGCGATTCTCGGGGGGCCAGCAATCAGCCCCAGCATTTT.

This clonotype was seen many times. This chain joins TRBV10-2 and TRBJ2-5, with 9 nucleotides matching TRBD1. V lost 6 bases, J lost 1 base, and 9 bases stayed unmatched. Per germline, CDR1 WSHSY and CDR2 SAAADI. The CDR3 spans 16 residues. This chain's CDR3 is CASRPGQGGLQETQYF. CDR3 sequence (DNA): TGCGCCAGCAGACCGGGACAGGGAGGCCTCCAAGAGACCCAGTACTTC.

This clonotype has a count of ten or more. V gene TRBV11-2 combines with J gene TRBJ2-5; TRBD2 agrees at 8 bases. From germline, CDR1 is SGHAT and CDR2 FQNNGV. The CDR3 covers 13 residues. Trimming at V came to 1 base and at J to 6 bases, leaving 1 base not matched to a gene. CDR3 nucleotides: TGTGCCAGCAGCTTAGCGGGGGGGCAGACCCAGTACTTC. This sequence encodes CASSLAGGQTQYF.

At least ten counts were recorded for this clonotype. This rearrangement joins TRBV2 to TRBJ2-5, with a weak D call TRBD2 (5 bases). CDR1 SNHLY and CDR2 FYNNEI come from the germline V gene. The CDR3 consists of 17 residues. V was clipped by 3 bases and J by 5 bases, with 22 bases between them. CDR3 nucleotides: TGTGCCAGCAGTGACGGTCTGGTCCTTCGGGGTCGGGAGACCCAGTACTTC. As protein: CASSDGLVLRGRETQYF.

CDR3: CASSQLPPNEQYF. In DNA form, the CDR3 reads TGTGCCAGCAGCCAACTCCCCCCTAACGAGCAGTACTTC. The chain uses TRBV3-1 and TRBJ2-7; D is unclear. V was clipped by 2 bases and J by 5 bases, with 10 bases between them. Per germline, CDR1 LGHDT and CDR2 YNNKEL (reference sequence). The CDR3 consists of 13 residues.